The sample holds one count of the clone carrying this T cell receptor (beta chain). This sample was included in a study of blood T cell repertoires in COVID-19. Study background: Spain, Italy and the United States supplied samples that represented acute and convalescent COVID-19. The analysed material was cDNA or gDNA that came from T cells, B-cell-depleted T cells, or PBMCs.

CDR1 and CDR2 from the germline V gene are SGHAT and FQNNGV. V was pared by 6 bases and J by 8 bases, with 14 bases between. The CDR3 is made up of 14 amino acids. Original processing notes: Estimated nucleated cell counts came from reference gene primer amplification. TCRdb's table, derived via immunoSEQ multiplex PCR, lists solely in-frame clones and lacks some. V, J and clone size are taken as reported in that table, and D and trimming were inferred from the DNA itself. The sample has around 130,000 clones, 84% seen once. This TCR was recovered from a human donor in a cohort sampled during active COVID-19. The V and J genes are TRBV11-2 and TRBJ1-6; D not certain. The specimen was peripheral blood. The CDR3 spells CASSFRARDSPLHF. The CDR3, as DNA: TGTGCCAGCAGTTTCCGGGCGCGGGATTCACCCCTCCACTTT.